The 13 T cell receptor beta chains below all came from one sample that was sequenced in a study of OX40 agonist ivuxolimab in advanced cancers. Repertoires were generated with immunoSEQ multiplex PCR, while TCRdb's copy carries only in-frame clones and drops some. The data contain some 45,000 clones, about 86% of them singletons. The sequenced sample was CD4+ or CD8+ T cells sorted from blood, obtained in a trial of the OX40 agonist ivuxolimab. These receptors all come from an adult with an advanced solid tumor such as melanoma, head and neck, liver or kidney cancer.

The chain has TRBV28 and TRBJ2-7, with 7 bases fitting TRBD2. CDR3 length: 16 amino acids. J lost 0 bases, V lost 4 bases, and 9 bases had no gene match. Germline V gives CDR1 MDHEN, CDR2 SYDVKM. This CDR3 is CASSSPSAGRSYEQYF. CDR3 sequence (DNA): TGTGCCAGCAGTTCCCCCTCAGCGGGACGCTCCTACGAGCAGTACTTC.

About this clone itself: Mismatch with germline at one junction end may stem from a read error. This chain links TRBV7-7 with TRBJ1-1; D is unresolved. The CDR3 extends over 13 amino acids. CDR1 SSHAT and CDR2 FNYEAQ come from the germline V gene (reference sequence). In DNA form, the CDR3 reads TGTGCTAGCAGTTTTGATACGAGCACTGAAGCTTTCTTT. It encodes CASSFDTSTEAFF.

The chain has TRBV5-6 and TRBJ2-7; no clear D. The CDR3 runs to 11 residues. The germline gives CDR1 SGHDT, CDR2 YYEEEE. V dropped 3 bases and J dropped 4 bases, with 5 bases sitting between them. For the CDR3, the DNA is TGTGCCAGCAGCTGGGGATACGAGCAGTACTTC. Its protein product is CASSWGYEQYF.

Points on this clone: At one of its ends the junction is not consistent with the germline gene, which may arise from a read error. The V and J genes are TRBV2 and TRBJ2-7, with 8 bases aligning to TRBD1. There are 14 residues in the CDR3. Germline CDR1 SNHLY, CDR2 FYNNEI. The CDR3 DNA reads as TGTGCCAGCAGGTTCCTCACAGGGGGAAACGAGCGGTACTTC. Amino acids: CASRFLTGGNERYF.

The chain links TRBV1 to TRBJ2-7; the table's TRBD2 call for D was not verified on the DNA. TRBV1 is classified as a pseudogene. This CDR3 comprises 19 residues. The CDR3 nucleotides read TGCACCAGCAGCCAAGATAAGCGAGCGGGTCTACCAGAAATCTACGAGCAGTACTTC. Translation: CTSSQDKRAGLPEIYEQYF.

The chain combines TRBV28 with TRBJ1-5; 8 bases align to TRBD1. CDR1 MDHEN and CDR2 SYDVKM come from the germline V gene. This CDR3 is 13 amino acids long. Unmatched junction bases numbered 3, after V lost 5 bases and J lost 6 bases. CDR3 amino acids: CASSQGASQPQHF. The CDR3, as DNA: TGTGCCAGCAGTCAGGGGGCGAGTCAGCCCCAGCATTTT.

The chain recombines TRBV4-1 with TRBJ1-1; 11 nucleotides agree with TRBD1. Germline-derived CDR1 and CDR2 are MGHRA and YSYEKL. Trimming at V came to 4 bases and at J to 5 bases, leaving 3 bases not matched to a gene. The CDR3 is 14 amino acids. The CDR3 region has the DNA TGCGCCAGCAGCCCGGACAGGGGGCCGACTGAAGCTTTCTTT. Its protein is CASSPDRGPTEAFF.

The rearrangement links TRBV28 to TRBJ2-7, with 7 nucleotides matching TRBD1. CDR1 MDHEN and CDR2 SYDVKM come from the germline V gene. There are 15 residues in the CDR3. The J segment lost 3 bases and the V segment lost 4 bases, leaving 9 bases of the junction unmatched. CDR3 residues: CASSSPPTGVYEQYF. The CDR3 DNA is TGTGCCAGCAGTTCCCCACCCACAGGGGTCTACGAGCAGTACTTC.

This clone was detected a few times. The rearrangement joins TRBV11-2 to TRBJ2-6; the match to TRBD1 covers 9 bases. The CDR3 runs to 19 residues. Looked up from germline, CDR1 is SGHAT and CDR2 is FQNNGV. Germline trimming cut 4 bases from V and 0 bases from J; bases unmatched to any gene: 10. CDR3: CASSSLRDRDISGANVLTF. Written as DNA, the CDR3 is TGTGCCAGCAGCTCCCTCCGGGACAGGGACATCTCTGGGGCCAACGTCCTGACTTTC. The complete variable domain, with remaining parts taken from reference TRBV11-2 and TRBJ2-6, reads EAGVAQSPRYKIIEKRQSVAFWCNPISGHATLYWYQQILGQGPKLLIQFQNNGVVDDSQLPKDRFSAERLKGVDSTLKIQPAKLEDSAVYLCASSSLRDRDISGANVLTFGAGSRLTVL.

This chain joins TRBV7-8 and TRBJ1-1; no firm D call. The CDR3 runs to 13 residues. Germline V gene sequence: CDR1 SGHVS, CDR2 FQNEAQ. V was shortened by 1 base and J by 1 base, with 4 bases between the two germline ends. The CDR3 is CASSLVGNTEAFF. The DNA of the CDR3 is TGTGCCAGCAGCTTAGTGGGGAACACTGAAGCTTTCTTT.

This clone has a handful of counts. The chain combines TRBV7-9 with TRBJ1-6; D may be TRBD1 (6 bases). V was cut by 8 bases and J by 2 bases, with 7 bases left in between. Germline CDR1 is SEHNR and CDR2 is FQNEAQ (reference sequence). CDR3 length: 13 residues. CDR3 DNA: TGTGCCAGCCAGGGGACCTATAATTCACCCCTCCACTTT. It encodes CASQGTYNSPLHF. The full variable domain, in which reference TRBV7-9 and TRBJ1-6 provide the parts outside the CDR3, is DTGVSQNPRHKITKRGQNVTFRCDPISEHNRLYWYRQTLGQGPEFLTYFQNEAQLEKSRLLSDRFSAERPKGSFSTLEIQRTEQGDSAMYLCASQGTYNSPLHFGNGTRLTVT.

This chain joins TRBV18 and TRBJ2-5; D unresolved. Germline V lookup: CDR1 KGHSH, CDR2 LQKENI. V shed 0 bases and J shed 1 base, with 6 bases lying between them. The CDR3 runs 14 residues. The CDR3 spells CASSPPPSQETQYF. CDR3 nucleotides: TGTGCCAGCTCACCACCACCCAGCCAAGAGACCCAGTACTTC.

CDR3 sequence reads: CASSPPSGQGLHEQFF. CDR3 coding DNA: TGTGCCAGCTCACCACCGTCGGGACAGGGTTTACATGAGCAGTTCTTC. The V gene is TRBV18, the J gene TRBJ2-1; 9 bases line up with TRBD1. Germline CDR1 reads KGHSH; CDR2 reads LQKENI. The V and J ends lost 0 bases and 8 bases, in that order; junction bases with no gene match: 8. The CDR3 sequence is 16 residues long.